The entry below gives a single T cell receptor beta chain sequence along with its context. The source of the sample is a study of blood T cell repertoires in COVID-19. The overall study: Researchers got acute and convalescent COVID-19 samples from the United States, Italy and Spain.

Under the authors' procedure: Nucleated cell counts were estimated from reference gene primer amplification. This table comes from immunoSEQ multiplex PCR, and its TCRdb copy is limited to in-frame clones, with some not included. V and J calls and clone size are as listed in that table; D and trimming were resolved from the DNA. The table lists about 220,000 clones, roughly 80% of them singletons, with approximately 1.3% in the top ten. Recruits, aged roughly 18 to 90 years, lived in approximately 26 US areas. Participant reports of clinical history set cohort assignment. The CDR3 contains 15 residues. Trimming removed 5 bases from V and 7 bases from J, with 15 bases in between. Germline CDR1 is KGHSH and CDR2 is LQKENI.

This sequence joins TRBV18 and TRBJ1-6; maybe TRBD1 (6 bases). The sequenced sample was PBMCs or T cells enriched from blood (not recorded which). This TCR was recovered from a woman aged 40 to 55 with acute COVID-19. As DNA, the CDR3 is TGTGCCAGCTCAGTCAATCAGGGGATAAATTCACCCCTCCACTTT. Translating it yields CASSVNQGINSPLHF.